This entry lists 29 T cell receptor beta chains sequenced from one sample in a study of high-grade serous ovarian cancer treatment subgroups. This table comes from immunoSEQ multiplex PCR, and its TCRdb copy is limited to in-frame clones, with some not included. The profile shows about 12,000 clones, about nine tenths of them singletons. Tumor samples were taken before definitive surgery or chemotherapy. Sequencing was performed on tumor tissue. The receptors were sampled from a human donor with high-grade serous ovarian cancer.

This clone was observed once. CDR3 in amino acids: CASSLGDISNQPQHF. In DNA, the CDR3 is TGTGCCAGCAGCTTGGGAGACATCTCCAATCAGCCCCAGCATTTT. The chain employs TRBV5-5 and TRBJ1-5; no definite D call. From germline, CDR1 is SGHKS and CDR2 YYEKEE (reference sequence). The CDR3 sequence is 15 residues long. Trimming removed 0 bases from V and 3 bases from J, with 10 bases in between.

The rearrangement uses TRBV7-2 and TRBJ2-7; 9 bases match TRBD1. From germline, CDR1 is SGHTA and CDR2 FQGNSA. CDR3 length: 13 residues. The V segment lost 5 bases and the J segment 7 bases; nucleotides outside the gene matches: 6. DNA for the CDR3: TGTGCCAGCAGCCTGGGACAGGGTCCGGAGCAGTACTTC. This encodes CASSLGQGPEQYF.

This chain uses TRBV5-1 with TRBJ2-2; 9 bases match TRBD1. Germline CDR1 SGHRS, CDR2 YFSETQ. V was clipped by 6 bases and J by 3 bases; unmatched bases: 6. This CDR3 contains 15 residues. Here the CDR3 reads CASTDRGGDTGELFF. CDR3 in DNA: TGCGCCAGCACGGACAGGGGAGGAGACACCGGGGAGCTGTTTTTT.

The chain's CDR3 is CAISDSGQGSSYNSPLHF. The DNA for the CDR3 is TGTGCCATCAGTGACTCCGGACAGGGGAGCTCCTATAATTCACCCCTCCACTTT. V gene TRBV10-3 combines with J gene TRBJ1-6; TRBD1 agrees at 9 bases. Trimming cost V 3 bases and J 0 bases; bases outside gene matches: 6. The CDR3 is 18 amino acids. Germline V gives CDR1 ENHRY, CDR2 SYGVKD.

In the case of this clone: This sample includes further DNA sequences coding for the same CDR3. The rearrangement links TRBV5-1 to TRBJ2-5; 9 bases map to TRBD2. V shed 2 bases and J 2 bases; nucleotides not matched to a gene: 4. Germline-derived CDR1 and CDR2 are SGHRS and YFSETQ. The length of the CDR3 is 15 residues. The CDR3 nucleotides are TGCGCCAGCAGCTTAGCGGGGGGTATACAAGAGACCCAGTACTTC. Protein product: CASSLAGGIQETQYF.

J is TRBJ2-7 and V is TRBV18; possibly TRBD1 for D (7 bases). The germline V and J ends were trimmed by 3 bases and 4 bases, with 19 bases remaining between them. The CDR3 runs 16 residues. The germline gives CDR1 KGHSH, CDR2 LQKENI. The chain's CDR3 is CASSPSGGTDSYEQYF. Here the CDR3 DNA reads TGTGCCAGCTCACCTTCAGGGGGGACAGACTCGTACGAGCAGTACTTC.

This rearrangement joins TRBV13 to TRBJ2-7, with 9 bases matching TRBD2. J was trimmed by 5 bases and V by 2 bases; bases with no gene match: 7. Looked up from germline, CDR1 is PRHDT and CDR2 is FYEKMQ (reference sequence). The CDR3 is 15 residues long. Written as DNA, the CDR3 is TGTGCCAGCAGCTTATATAGCGGGAGTCAGAACGAGCAGTACTTC. Translating gives CASSLYSGSQNEQYF.

The chain combines TRBV2 with TRBJ2-5; TRBD2 is a possible D gene (5 bases). Germline V gene sequence: CDR1 SNHLY, CDR2 FYNNEI. Between the trimmed V and J ends, which lost 5 bases and 2 bases, there was a span of 9 bases. This CDR3 has 13 residues. This chain's CDR3 is CASSLGLQETQYF. The CDR3 bases are TGTGCCAGCAGTTTAGGACTTCAAGAGACCCAGTACTTC.

The gene calls are TRBV19 and TRBJ2-6; TRBD1 is a possible D gene (6 bases). The CDR3 sequence is 16 residues long. CDR1 is LNHDA and CDR2 is SQIVND in the germline V gene (reference sequence). Trimming removed 5 bases from V and 2 bases from J, with 13 bases in between. The CDR3 loop is CASSPKYRAGANVLTF. In nucleotides, the CDR3 is TGTGCCAGTAGTCCAAAATACAGGGCTGGGGCCAACGTCCTGACTTTC. Complete variable domain (other parts from reference TRBV19 and TRBJ2-6): DGGITQSPKYLFRKEGQNVTLSCEQNLNHDAMYWYRQDPGQGLRLIYYSQIVNDFQKGDIAEGYSVSREKKESFPLTVTSAQKNPTAFYLCASSPKYRAGANVLTFGAGSRLTVL.

This chain links TRBV5-1 with TRBJ1-2; maybe TRBD1 (6 bases). The CDR3 consists of 13 residues. Trimming pared 4 bases from V and 6 bases from J, leaving 13 bases between. The germline CDR1 and CDR2 sequences are SGHRS and YFSETQ. The CDR3 region is CASSLQGSDGYTF. CDR3 sequence (DNA): TGCGCCAGCAGCCTACAGGGATCAGATGGCTACACCTTC.

This chain uses TRBV5-1 with TRBJ2-7, with D possibly TRBD2 on 6 matching bases. V shed 4 bases and J shed 4 bases, with 9 bases lying between them. The CDR3 has 12 residues. The V gene's germline CDR1 is SGHRS and CDR2 YFSETQ. The CDR3: CASSPRGYEQYF. CDR3 DNA sequence: TGCGCCAGCAGCCCTCGGGGGTACGAGCAGTACTTC.

The chain couples TRBV7-8 to TRBJ2-1; TRBD1 or TRBD2 may be the D gene (5 bases each). CDR1 and CDR2 from the germline V gene are SGHVS and FQNEAQ. The CDR3 runs 15 residues. V gave up 0 bases and J gave up 7 bases, with 13 bases separating them. CDR3 DNA: TGTGCCAGCAGCTTAGCCCGGGGCAGGGTAAATGAGCAGTTCTTC. Encoded protein: CASSLARGRVNEQFF.

This clone was recorded only once. Because the CDR3's place on the DNA is in doubt, the DNA is left out and the CDR3 is given as listed by TCRdb. The chain recombines TRBV6-5 with TRBJ1-2. The CDR3 is 14 amino acids in total, end residues counted. Germline V gene sequence: CDR1 MNHEY, CDR2 SVGAGI. This CDR3 reads CASSSSTREWGYTF.

The V call is TRBV5-1, the J call TRBJ2-2; D is unresolved. Per germline, CDR1 SGHRS and CDR2 YFSETQ. Trimming stripped 2 bases from V and 3 bases from J, with 8 bases between. The length of the CDR3 is 14 residues. The CDR3 region has the DNA TGCGCCAGCAGCTTCCCCAGTGACACCGGGGAGCTGTTTTTT. Protein product: CASSFPSDTGELFF. The full variable domain, completed using reference TRBV5-1 and TRBJ2-2, is KAGVTQTPRYLIKTRGQQVTLSCSPISGHRSVSWYQQTPGQGLQFLFEYFSETQRNKGNFPGRFSGRQFSNSRSEMNVSTLELGDSALYLCASSFPSDTGELFFGEGSRLTVL.

The rearrangement links TRBV9 to TRBJ1-1, with 7 positions matching TRBD1. J gave up 3 bases and V 0 bases, and 5 bases lay outside the gene matches. This CDR3 is built from 15 residues. Germline V gene data show CDR1 as SGDLS and CDR2 as YYNGEE. The CDR3 spells CASSVEGGAYTEAFF. The DNA for the CDR3 is TGTGCCAGCAGCGTAGAAGGGGGCGCATACACTGAAGCTTTCTTT.

This chain joins TRBV27 and TRBJ1-2; D is ambiguous. Deletions cut 3 bases from V and 8 bases from J, with 19 bases between. Germline-derived CDR1 and CDR2 are MNHEY and SMNVEV (reference sequence). The CDR3 has 15 residues. Written as DNA, the CDR3 is TGTGCCAGCAGTTTGTCCGGGCCCTCACCTCTAGGCTACACCTTC. Protein product: CASSLSGPSPLGYTF.

The V call is TRBV15, the J call TRBJ1-5; 7 nucleotides line up with TRBD1. This CDR3 is built from 15 residues. The V gene's germline CDR1 is LNHNV and CDR2 YYDKDF (reference sequence). V trimming: 3 bases; J trimming: 2 bases; junction bases outside the gene matches: 4. Here the CDR3 DNA reads TGTGCCACCAGCAGTACAACAGGGGGCAATCAGCCCCAGCATTTT. The encoded protein is CATSSTTGGNQPQHF.

The V and J genes are TRBV19 and TRBJ1-2; no definite D call. Trimming took 7 bases from V and 4 from J, leaving 7 bases between them. Per the germline V gene, CDR1 is LNHDA and CDR2 is SQIVND (reference sequence). The CDR3 contains 11 residues. CDR3 in amino acids: CASTQFYGYTF. For the CDR3, the DNA is TGTGCCAGTACTCAATTCTATGGCTACACCTTC.

CDR3 sequence (DNA): TGTGCCAGCAGCCAAGTGTTGGGACAGGGGGCATCTGGAAACACCATATATTTT. Amino acid sequence: CASSQVLGQGASGNTIYF. The chain employs TRBV4-2 and TRBJ1-3; 12 positions match TRBD1. Germline V gene lookup returns CDR1 LGHNA and CDR2 YNFKEQ. V dropped 1 base and J dropped 1; count of bases not matched to a gene: 5. The CDR3 has 18 residues.

J is TRBJ2-2 and V is TRBV6-1, with 14 bases matching TRBD2. The CDR3 is 18 residues long. The junction had 7 bases not matched to a gene; V was cut back by 2 bases and J by 5 bases. From germline, CDR1 is MNHNS and CDR2 SASEGT. CDR3 nucleotide sequence: TGTGCCAGCAGTGAATCCCAGACTAGCGGGGGGGGAACCGGGGAGCTGTTTTTT. Translating it yields CASSESQTSGGGTGELFF.

The chain combines TRBV10-3 with TRBJ1-6, with 7 bases fitting TRBD1. V trimming: 3 bases; J trimming: 5 bases; junction bases outside the gene matches: 13. Germline V gene sequence: CDR1 ENHRY, CDR2 SYGVKD. The CDR3 is 18 residues long. The DNA of the CDR3 is TGTGCCATCAGTGAATCTCCCGGGACAGCAGCTAATAATTCACCCCTCCACTTT. Translated, it gives CAISESPGTAANNSPLHF.

The rearrangement joins TRBV19 to TRBJ1-4, with unresolved D. CDR1 is LNHDA, CDR2 SQIVND, per germline (reference sequence). The CDR3 sequence is 14 residues long. The germline V and J ends were trimmed by 5 bases and 10 bases, with 17 bases remaining between them. The CDR3 nucleotides read TGTGCCAGTAGTCTCCGCGACCAAGTTCGAAAACTGTTTTTT. Translated: CASSLRDQVRKLFF.

The chain uses TRBV28 and TRBJ2-5; D remains ambiguous. The CDR3 spans 16 residues. Germline CDR1 reads MDHEN; CDR2 reads SYDVKM. The ends were cut back, 0 bases at V and 1 base at J, with 12 bases in the middle. The CDR3 region has the DNA TGTGCCAGCAGTTTATGGCACGGAGTGGGCCAAGAGACCCAGTACTTC. It is translated as CASSLWHGVGQETQYF.

This clone came up once. The DNA for the CDR3 is TGCGCCAGCAGCTTAGGACAGTTAAATTCACCCCTCCACTTT. Its translation: CASSLGQLNSPLHF. The chain combines TRBV5-1 with TRBJ1-6; D is possibly TRBD1 (6 bases). This CDR3 has 14 residues. Germline V gene data show CDR1 as SGHRS and CDR2 as YFSETQ. With 2 bases removed from V and 7 bases from J, the gap between germline ends came to 10 bases. Based on the CDR3 plus reference TRBV5-1 and TRBJ1-6, the full variable domain is KAGVTQTPRYLIKTRGQQVTLSCSPISGHRSVSWYQQTPGQGLQFLFEYFSETQRNKGNFPGRFSGRQFSNSRSEMNVSTLELGDSALYLCASSLGQLNSPLHFGNGTRLTVT.

The chain is built from TRBV20-1 and TRBJ2-7, with D possibly being TRBD1 (5 bases). The CDR3 covers 11 residues. CDR1 and CDR2 from the germline V gene are DFQATT and SNEGSKA (reference sequence). V shed 6 bases and J shed 6 bases, with 12 bases lying between them. CDR3 nucleotides: TGCAGTGCCCAGGGTTTTAGCGAGCAGTACTTC. This gives the protein CSAQGFSEQYF.

As DNA, the CDR3 is TGCGCCAGCAGCAAACCCCAGATCCGCGCTGAAGCTTTCTTT. Amino acid sequence: CASSKPQIRAEAFF. The J gene is TRBJ1-1, the V gene TRBV4-1, with no clear D. The CDR3 loop spans 14 amino acids. Trimming pared 5 bases from V and 6 bases from J, leaving 16 bases between. Per the germline V gene, CDR1 is MGHRA and CDR2 is YSYEKL.

The chain employs TRBV5-4 and TRBJ2-5; 8 nucleotides match TRBD2. The CDR3 has 17 residues. Germline lookup yields CDR1 SGHNT and CDR2 YYREEE (reference sequence). The trim removed 1 base at V and 5 bases at J, leaving 13 bases unmatched. The CDR3: CASSLSAGGGPGETQYF. CDR3 bases: TGTGCCAGCAGCTTGAGCGCTGGCGGGGGGCCAGGGGAGACCCAGTACTTC. Filled out from reference TRBV5-4 and TRBJ2-5, the complete variable domain reads ETGVTQSPTHLIKTRGQQVTLRCSSQSGHNTVSWYQQALGQGPQFIFQYYREEENGRGNFPPRFSGLQFPNYSSELNVNALELDDSALYLCASSLSAGGGPGETQYFGPGTRLLVL.

The chain carries TRBV21-1 and TRBJ1-5. TRBV21-1 is classified as a pseudogene. This CDR3 region has 20 residues. DNA of the CDR3: TGTGCCAGCAGCAAAGTAAAGGAGAAGCCGGGGCCTAAGGGCAATCAGCCCCAGCATTTT. Translating it yields CASSKVKEKPGPKGNQPQHF.

The chain recombines TRBV7-8 with TRBJ2-7; maybe TRBD1 (6 bases). The CDR3 spans 16 residues. V lost 1 base and J lost 0, with 13 bases in between. CDR1 is SGHVS and CDR2 is FQNEAQ in the germline V gene. CDR3 DNA: TGTGCCAGCAGCTTAGTGGCAACAGGGACCTCCTACGAGCAGTACGTC. Protein product: CASSLVATGTSYEQYV.